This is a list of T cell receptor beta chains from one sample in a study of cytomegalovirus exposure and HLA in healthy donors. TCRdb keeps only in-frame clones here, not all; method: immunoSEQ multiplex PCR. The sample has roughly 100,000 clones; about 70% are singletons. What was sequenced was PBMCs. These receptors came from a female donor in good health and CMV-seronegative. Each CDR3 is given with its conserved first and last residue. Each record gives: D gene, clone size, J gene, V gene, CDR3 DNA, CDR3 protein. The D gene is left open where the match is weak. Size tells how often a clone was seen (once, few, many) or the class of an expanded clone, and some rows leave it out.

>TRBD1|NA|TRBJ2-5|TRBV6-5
TGTGCCAGCAGTTGGCGACAGGGGTCTGAGCAGTACTTC
CASSWRQGSEQYF
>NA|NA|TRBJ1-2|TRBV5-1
TGCGCCAGCAGCTTGGGACAGTCCTATGGCTACACCTTC
CASSLGQSYGYTF
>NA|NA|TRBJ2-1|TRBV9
TGTGCCAGCAGCGTAGTGACTACATCCTACAATGAGCAGTTCTTC
CASSVVTTSYNEQFF
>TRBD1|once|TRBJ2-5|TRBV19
TGTGCCAGTAGTATCAGGACAGGGCCTACACGAGAGACCCAGTACTTC
CASSIRTGPTRETQYF
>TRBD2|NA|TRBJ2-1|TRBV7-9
TGTGCCAGCAGCCCGGGAGGACTAGTAGACAATGAGCAGTTCTTC
CASSPGGLVDNEQFF
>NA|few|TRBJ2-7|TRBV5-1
TGCGCCAGCAGCTCGGCGGGGAACGAGCAGTACTTC
CASSSAGNEQYF
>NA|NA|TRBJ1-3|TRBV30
TGTGCCTGGAGCCTGGACAATTCGAGAAACACCATATATTTT
CAWSLDNSRNTIYF
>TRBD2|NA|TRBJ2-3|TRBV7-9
TGTGCCAGCAGCCCAGGACGAGGAGCGGGGGGCACAGATACGCAGTATTTT
CASSPGRGAGGTDTQYF
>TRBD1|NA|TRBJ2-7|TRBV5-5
TGTGCCAGCAGCCTGGGACAGGTTACCTACGAGCAGTACTTC
CASSLGQVTYEQYF
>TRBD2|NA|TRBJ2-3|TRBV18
TGTGCCAGCTCACCAGCCAGCGGGAGGGCAGATACGCAGTATTTT
CASSPASGRADTQYF
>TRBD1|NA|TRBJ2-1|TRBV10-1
TGCGCCAGCAGTGGACAGGGCTTCGAGCGTGAGCAGTTCTTC
CASSGQGFEREQFF
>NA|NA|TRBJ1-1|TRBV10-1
TGCGCCAGCAGTCCATCCCCGGGGGACACTGAAGCTTTCTTT
CASSPSPGDTEAFF
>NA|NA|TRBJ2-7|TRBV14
TGTGCCAGCAGCCTACAGTACGAGCAGTACTTC
CASSLQYEQYF
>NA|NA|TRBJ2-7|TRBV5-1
TGCGCCAGCAGCTTGGGGTCGGGAGCCCACGAGCAGTACTTC
CASSLGSGAHEQYF
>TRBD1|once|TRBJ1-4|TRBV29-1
TGCAGCGTTGTGACAGGGGGTAATGAAAAACTGTTTTTT
CSVVTGGNEKLFF
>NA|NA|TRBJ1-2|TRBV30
TGTGCCTGGAGTGTACTGGAGGGCAACTATGGCTACGCCTTC
CAWSVLEGNYGYAF
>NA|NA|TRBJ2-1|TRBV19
TGTGCCAGTAGTATAGGCTGGTCCGGGGATGAGCAGTTCTTC
CASSIGWSGDEQFF
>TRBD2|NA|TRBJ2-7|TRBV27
TGTGCCAGCGTTCTCACAGCGGGAACATCCTACGAGCAGTACTTC
CASVLTAGTSYEQYF
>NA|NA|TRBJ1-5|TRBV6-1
TGTGCCAGCAGTTCCGGTCAGCCCCAGCATTTT
CASSSGQPQHF
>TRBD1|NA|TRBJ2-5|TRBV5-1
TGCGCCAGCAGCTGGGGACAGGGGAGAGAGACCCAGTACTTC
CASSWGQGRETQYF
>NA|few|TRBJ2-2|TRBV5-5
TGTGCCAGCAGCTGGGGGCCGGTTAACACCGGGGAGCTGTTTTTT
CASSWGPVNTGELFF
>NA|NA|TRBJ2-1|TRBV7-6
TGTGCCAGCAGCTTAGACTTGCCCTCCTACAATGAGCAGTTCTTC
CASSLDLPSYNEQFF
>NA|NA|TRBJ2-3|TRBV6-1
TGTGCCAGCAGTGAAGAGTTCAGGACAGATACGCAGTATTTT
CASSEEFRTDTQYF